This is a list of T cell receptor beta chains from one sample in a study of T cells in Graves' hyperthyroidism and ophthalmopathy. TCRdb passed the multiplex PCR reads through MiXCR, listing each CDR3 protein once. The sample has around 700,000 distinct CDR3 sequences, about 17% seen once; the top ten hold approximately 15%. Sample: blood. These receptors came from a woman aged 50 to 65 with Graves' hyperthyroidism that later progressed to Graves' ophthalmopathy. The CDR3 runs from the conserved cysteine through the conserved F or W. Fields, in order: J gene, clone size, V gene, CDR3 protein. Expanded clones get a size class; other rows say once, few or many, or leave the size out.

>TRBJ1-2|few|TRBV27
CASSSLGGGYTF
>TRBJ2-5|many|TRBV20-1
CSARTPRGRQETQYF
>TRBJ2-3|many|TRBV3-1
CASSQDRVTDTQYF
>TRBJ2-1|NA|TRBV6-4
CASSLGQGLFF
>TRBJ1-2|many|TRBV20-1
CSARRTDHYGYTF
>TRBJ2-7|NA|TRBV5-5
CASSPRVRDRTYEQYF
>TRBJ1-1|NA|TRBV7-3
CASSPLLPTLNTEAFF
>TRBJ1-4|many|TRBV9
CASSERAAGNEKLFF
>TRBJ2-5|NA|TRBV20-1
CSGDGDSGRAGETQYF
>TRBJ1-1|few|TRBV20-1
CSARDRLYRDRGHGNTEAFF
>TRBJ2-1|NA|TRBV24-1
CATSDPSLGKSEQFF
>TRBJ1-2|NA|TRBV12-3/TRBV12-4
CASSFSRPGYTF
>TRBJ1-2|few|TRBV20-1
CSASQDGPLGGYTF
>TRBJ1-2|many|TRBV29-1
CSAPRADGYTF
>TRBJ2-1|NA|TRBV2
CASSGMNLGTDSYNEQFF
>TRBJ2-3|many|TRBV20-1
CSAGTTITDTQYF
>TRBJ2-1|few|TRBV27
CASSEGSGGDNEQFF
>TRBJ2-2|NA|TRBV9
CASSKQGALNTGGLFF
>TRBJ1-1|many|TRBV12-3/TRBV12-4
CASNPPDSEGTEAFF
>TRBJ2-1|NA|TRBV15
CATSSRLAGDNERFF
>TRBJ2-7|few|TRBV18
CASSPRRQGAEQYF
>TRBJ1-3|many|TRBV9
CASSVDHPGPRNTIYF
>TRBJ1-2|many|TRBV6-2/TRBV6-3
CASTKGATNYGYTF
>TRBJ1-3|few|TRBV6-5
CASSYSRIPHPGNTIYF